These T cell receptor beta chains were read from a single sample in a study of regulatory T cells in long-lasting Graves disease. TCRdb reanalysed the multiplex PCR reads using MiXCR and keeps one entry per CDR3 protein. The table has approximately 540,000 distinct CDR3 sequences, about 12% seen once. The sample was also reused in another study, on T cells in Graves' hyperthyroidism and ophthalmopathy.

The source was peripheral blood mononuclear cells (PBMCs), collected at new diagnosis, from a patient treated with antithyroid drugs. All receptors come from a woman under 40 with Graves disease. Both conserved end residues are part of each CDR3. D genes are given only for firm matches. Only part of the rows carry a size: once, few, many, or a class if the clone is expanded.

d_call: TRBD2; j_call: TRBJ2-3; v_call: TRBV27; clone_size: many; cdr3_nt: TGTGCCAGCAGTTTACCCCGAACTAGCGGGCAAGGGGATACGCAGTATTTT; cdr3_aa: CASSLPRTSGQGDTQYF
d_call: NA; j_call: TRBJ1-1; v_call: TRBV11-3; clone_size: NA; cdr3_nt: TGTGCCAGCATCGGACGGGGGAACACTGAAGCTTTCTTT; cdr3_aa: CASIGRGNTEAFF
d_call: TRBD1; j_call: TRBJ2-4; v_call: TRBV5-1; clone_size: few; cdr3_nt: TGCGCCAGCAGCTTGCAAAGTTCGGGACAGGGGTACATTCAGTACTTC; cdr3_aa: CASSLQSSGQGYIQYF
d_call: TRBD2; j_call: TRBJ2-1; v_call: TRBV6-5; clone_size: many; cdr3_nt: TGTGCCAGCAGTTATGGGGGAGGGCATGAGCAGTTCTTC; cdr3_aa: CASSYGGGHEQFF
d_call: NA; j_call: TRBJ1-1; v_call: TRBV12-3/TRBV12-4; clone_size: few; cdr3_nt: TGTGCCAGCAGTCGGGACCGCATAAACACTGAAGCTTTCTTT; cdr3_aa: CASSRDRINTEAFF
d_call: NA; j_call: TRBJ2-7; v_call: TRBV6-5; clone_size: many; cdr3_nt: TGTGCCAGCAGTTACCGGCAGGGCTTACCGAGACCGCTCGAGCAGTACTTC; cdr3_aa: CASSYRQGLPRPLEQYF
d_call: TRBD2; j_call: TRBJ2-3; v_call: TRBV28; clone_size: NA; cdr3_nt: TGTGCCAGCTTAGAGGCGGGGGACACAGATACGCAGTATTTT; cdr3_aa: CASLEAGDTDTQYF
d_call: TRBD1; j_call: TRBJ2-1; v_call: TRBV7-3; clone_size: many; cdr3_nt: TGTGCCAGCAGCACAAGACAGGGGTCGAGGAATGAGCAGTTCTTC; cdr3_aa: CASSTRQGSRNEQFF
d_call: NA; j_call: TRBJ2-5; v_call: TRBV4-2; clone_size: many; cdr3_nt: TGTGCCAGCAGCAGAGCATTACGAGAGACCCAGTACTTC; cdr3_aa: CASSRALRETQYF
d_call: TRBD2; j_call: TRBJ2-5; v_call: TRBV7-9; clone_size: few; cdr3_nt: TGTGCCAGCCTCAGAGCGGGGGCGAGGGAGACCCAGTACTTC; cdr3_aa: CASLRAGARETQYF
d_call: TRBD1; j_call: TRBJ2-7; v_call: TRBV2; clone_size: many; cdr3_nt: TGTGCCAGCAGACTTACAGGGGGCTCCTACGAGCAGTACTTC; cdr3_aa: CASRLTGGSYEQYF
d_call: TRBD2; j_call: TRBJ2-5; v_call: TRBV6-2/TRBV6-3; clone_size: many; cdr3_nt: TGTGCCAGCACCACCCGGGGGGGGGAGACCCAGTACTTC; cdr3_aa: CASTTRGGETQYF
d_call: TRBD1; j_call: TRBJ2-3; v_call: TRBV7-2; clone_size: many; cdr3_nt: TGTGCCAGCAGCTGGACCGGGACAGTAAACACAGATACGCAGTATTTT; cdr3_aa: CASSWTGTVNTDTQYF
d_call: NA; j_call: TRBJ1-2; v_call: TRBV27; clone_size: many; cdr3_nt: TGTGCCAGCAGTTCTCGCCGAGCCCATGGCTACACCTTC; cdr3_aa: CASSSRRAHGYTF
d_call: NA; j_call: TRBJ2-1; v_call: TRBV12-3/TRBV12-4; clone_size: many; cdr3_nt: TGTGCCAGCAGTTTTACAGGGATTGGGTCCGGGGAGCAGTTCTTC; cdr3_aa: CASSFTGIGSGEQFF
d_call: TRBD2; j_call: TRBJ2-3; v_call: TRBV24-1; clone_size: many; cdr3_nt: TGTGCCACCAGTGATTCATGGGAGCGGGATAACTTTCCGGATACGCAGTATTTT; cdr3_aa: CATSDSWERDNFPDTQYF
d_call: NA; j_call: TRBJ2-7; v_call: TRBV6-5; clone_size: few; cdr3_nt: TGTGCCAGCAGTTACCCAGGGACGTTTTCCTCCTACGAGCAGTACTTC; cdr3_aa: CASSYPGTFSSYEQYF
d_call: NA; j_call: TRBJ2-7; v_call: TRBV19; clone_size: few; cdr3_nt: TGTGCCAGTAGTACCTTCCCGGGACCCCGGGCTGATGAGCAGTACTTC; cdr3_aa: CASSTFPGPRADEQYF
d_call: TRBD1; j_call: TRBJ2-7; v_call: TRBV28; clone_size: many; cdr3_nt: TGTGCCAGCAGGGAATGGGACAGGAGCTCCTACGAGCAGTACTTC; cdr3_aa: CASREWDRSSYEQYF
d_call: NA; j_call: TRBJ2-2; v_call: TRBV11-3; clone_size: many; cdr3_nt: TGTGCCAGCAGCCGGCGGACCGGGGAGCTGTTTTTT; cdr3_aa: CASSRRTGELFF
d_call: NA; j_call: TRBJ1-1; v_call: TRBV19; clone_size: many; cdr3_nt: TGTGCCAGTACTCCCGGCACAGCTCACACTGAAGCTTTCTTT; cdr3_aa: CASTPGTAHTEAFF
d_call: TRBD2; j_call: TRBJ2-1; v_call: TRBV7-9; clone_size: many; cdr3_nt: TGTGCCAGCAGCTTAGGGGCTAGCGGGAGTGGGAGCTCCTACAATGAGCAGTTCTTC; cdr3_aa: CASSLGASGSGSSYNEQFF
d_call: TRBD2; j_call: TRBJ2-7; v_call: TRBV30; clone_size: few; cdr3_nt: TGTGCCTGGAGTGTGGGGGGCGCTAGCGGGACCGACTTC; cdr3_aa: CAWSVGGASGTDF
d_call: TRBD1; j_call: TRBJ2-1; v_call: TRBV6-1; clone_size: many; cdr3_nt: TGTGCCAGCAGTCGACAGGGCGGTGAGCAGTTCTTC; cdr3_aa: CASSRQGGEQFF
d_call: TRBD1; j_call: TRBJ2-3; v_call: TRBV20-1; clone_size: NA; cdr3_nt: TGCAGTGCTAGACGACAGGGAAGAAACACAGATACGCAGTATTTT; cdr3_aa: CSARRQGRNTDTQYF
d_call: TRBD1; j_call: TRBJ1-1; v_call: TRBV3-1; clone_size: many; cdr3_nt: TGTGCCAGCAGAAAAGGGGCAGGGGGGGGTGAAGCTTTCTTT; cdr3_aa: CASRKGAGGGEAFF
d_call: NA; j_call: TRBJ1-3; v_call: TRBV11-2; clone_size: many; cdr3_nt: TGTGCCAGCAGCCGAGGGACTGCTGGAAACACCATATATTTT; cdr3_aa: CASSRGTAGNTIYF
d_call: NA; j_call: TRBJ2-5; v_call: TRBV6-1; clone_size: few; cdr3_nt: TGTGCCAGCAGCCGAGATATCCGGGAGACCCAGTACTTC; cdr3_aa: CASSRDIRETQYF
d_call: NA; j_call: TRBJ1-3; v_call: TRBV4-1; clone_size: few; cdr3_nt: TGCGCCAGCAGCCAGGGTCGACAGTTACGGCGTGGAAACACCATATATTTT; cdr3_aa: CASSQGRQLRRGNTIYF
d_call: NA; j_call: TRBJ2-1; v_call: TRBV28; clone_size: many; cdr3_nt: TGTGCCAGCAGTTTAATCCCAGCAGGGACCTACAATGAGCAGTTCTTC; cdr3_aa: CASSLIPAGTYNEQFF
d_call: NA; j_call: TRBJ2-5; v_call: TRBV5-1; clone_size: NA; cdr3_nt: TGCGCCAGCAGCCTCACCCCCACCCGGGAAGAGACCCAGTACTTC; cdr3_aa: CASSLTPTREETQYF
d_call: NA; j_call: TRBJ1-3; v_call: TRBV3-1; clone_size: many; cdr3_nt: TGTGCCAGCAGCCACCCAGGGACTGGAAACACCATATATTTT; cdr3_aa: CASSHPGTGNTIYF
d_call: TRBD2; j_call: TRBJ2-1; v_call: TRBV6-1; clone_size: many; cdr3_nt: TGTGCCAGTTTCTGGGGGGGGAATGAGCAGTTCTTC; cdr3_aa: CASFWGGNEQFF
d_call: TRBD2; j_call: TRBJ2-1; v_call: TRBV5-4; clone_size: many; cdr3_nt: TGTGCCAGCAGCTTCGGCGGGAGAGGAATGTACAATGAGCAGTTCTTC; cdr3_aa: CASSFGGRGMYNEQFF
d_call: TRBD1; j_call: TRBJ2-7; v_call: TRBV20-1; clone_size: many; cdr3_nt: TGCAGTGCTAGGGCCCCAGGGGGTATCTACGAGCAGTACTTC; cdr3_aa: CSARAPGGIYEQYF
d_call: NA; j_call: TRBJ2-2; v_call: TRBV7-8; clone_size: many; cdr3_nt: TGTGCCAGCAGCTTACTCCAGCGGACCAACACCGGGGAGCTGTTTTTT; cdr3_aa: CASSLLQRTNTGELFF
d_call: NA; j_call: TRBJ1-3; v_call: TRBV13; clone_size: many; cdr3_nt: TGTGCCAGCAGCTTAAGGGGAAGGGCTGGAAACACCATATATTTT; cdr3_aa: CASSLRGRAGNTIYF
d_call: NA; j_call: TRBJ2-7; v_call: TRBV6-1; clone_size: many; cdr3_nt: TGTGCCAGCAGTCCCAGGGAGAGGCCGACCTACGAGCAGTACTTC; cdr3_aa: CASSPRERPTYEQYF
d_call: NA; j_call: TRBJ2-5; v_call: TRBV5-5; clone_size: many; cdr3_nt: TGTGCCAGCAGCCCCGTGGGTGTTGGGGAGACCCAGTACTTC; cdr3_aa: CASSPVGVGETQYF
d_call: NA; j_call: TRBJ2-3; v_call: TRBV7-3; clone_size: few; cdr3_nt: TGTGCCAGCCGGGACGGACCCACAGATACGCAGTATTTT; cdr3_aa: CASRDGPTDTQYF
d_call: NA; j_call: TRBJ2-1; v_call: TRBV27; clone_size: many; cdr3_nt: TGTGCCAGCAGTTTATACTTCCTTATGGGAGGTGAGCAGTTCTTC; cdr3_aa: CASSLYFLMGGEQFF
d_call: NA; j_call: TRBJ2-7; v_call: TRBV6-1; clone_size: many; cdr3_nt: TGTGCCAGCAGTGAAGTGGGGTACGAGCAGTACTTC; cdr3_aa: CASSEVGYEQYF
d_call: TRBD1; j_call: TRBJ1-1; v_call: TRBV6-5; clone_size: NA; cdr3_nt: TGTGCCAGCAGTTTCTCGAACAGGGGGTTAGCTTTCTTT; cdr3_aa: CASSFSNRGLAFF
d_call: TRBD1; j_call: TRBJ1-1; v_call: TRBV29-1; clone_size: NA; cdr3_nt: TGCAGCGACCTGGACAGGGTTTCTGAAGCTTTCTTT; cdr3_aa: CSDLDRVSEAFF
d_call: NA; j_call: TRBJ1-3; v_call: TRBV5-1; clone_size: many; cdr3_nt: TGTGCCAGCAGCTTGGCCGTTGGAGCTGGAAACACCATATATTTT; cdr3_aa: CASSLAVGAGNTIYF
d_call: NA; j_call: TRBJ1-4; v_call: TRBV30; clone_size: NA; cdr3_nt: TGTGCCTGGAGTGTCCCGGCAGGGGATTATGAAAAACTGTTTTTT; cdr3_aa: CAWSVPAGDYEKLFF
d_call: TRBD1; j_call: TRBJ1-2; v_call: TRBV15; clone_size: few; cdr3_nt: TGTGCCACCAGCAGAGATCTGGGGACAGCTATCTATGGCTACACCTTC; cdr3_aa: CATSRDLGTAIYGYTF
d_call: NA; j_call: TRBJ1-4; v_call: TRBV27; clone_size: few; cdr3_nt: TGTGCCAGCAGTTTGGTACGGGGTAGTGAAAAACTGTTTTTT; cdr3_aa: CASSLVRGSEKLFF
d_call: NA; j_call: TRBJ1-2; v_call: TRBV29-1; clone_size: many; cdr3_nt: TGCAGCGTTGAGTCAGGGATGTATGGCTACACCTTC; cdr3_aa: CSVESGMYGYTF
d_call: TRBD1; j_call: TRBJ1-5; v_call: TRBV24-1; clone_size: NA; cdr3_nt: TGTGCCACCAGATCACGGACAGGGAACAATCAGCCCCAGCATTTT; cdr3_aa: CATRSRTGNNQPQHF
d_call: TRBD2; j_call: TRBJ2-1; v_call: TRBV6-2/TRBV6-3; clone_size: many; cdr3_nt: TGTGCCAGCAAGCGGCTAGCGGGAATAAGTGAGCAGTTCTTC; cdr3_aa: CASKRLAGISEQFF
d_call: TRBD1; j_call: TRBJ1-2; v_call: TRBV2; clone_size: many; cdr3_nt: TGTGCCAGCAGTGACGTCGGGGACAGGACTTCTAGGGGCTACACCTTC; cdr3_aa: CASSDVGDRTSRGYTF
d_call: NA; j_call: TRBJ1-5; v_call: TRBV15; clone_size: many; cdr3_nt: TGTGCCACCAGCTTGGACGGGGACTTTAGGCCCCAGCATTTT; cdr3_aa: CATSLDGDFRPQHF
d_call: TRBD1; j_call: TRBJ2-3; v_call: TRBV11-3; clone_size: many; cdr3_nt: TGTGCCAGCAGCTTAAGGGGGCAGACAGAAACACTCACAGATACGCAGTATTTT; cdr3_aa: CASSLRGQTETLTDTQYF
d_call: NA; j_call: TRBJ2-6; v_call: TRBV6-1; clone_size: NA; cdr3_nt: TGTGCCAGCAACCCAGCCTACTCTGGGGCCAACGTCCTGACTTTC; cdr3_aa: CASNPAYSGANVLTF